This entry lists 28 T cell receptor beta chains sequenced from one sample in a study of cytomegalovirus exposure and HLA in healthy donors (dated by TCRdb to between 2016 and 2019). Receptors were amplified or captured by the immunoSEQ multiplex PCR assay. Imported from immuneACCESS, the table was reduced by TCRdb to in-frame sequences with V and J called. These copies leave out some clones; in studies compared against another copy, an unresolved V gene accounts for under half, and the cause of the remainder is not known. Counted in this sample were tens of thousands of clones; 70% to 90% of them appeared once. The ten top clones hold approximately 4.2% of the sample. Sequenced material: PBMCs. All receptors derive from a woman aged 18-35 years in good health and CMV-seropositive.

This chain's CDR3 is CATSRIQTPPNEQFF. As DNA, the CDR3 is TGTGCCACCAGCAGAATACAGACACCCCCCAATGAGCAGTTCTTC. The rearrangement joins TRBV15 to TRBJ2-1; no firm D call. V lost 2 bases and J 6 bases, leaving 14 bases between the germline ends. CDR3 length equals 15 residues. From germline, CDR1 is LNHNV and CDR2 YYDKDF (reference sequence).

The chain joins TRBV28 to TRBJ2-3; 7 bases are shared with TRBD1. There are 14 residues in the CDR3. Germline CDR1 reads MDHEN; CDR2 reads SYDVKM. Losses at the gene ends were 6 bases for V and 3 bases for J; bases not matched to a gene: 6. The CDR3 region is CASRRTGVTDTQYF. Here the CDR3 DNA reads TGTGCCAGCAGGAGAACAGGGGTGACAGATACGCAGTATTTT.

The chain couples TRBV9 to TRBJ2-5, with D perhaps matching TRBD1 (5 bases). Germline assignment: CDR1 SGDLS and CDR2 YYNGEE. With 0 bases removed from V and 4 bases from J, the gap between germline ends came to 7 bases. The CDR3 consists of 13 residues. CDR3 DNA sequence: TGTGCCAGCAGCGTAGGGCAGGGAGAGACCCAGTACTTC. This encodes CASSVGQGETQYF. The full variable domain, in which reference TRBV9 and TRBJ2-5 provide the parts outside the CDR3, is DSGVTQTPKHLITATGQRVTLRCSPRSGDLSVYWYQQSLDQGLQFLIQYYNGEERAKGNILERFSAQQFPDLHSELNLSSLELGDSALYFCASSVGQGETQYFGPGTRLLVL.

CDR3 sequence: CASSPQGAPSKNIQYF. The CDR3 nucleotides are TGTGCCAGCAGTCCTCAGGGGGCGCCGTCCAAAAACATTCAGTACTTC. The V call is TRBV6-6, the J call TRBJ2-4; 8 nucleotides match TRBD1. The CDR3 is 16 residues long. CDR1 MNHNY and CDR2 SVGAGI come from the germline V gene (reference sequence). The V gene end was trimmed by 5 bases and the J gene end by 2 bases; junction bases not matched to a gene: 8.

This chain uses TRBV15 with TRBJ2-1; D may be TRBD2 (6 bases). Trimming took 2 bases from V and 0 from J, leaving 8 bases between them. This CDR3 region has 15 residues. The germline gives CDR1 LNHNV, CDR2 YYDKDF (reference sequence). This CDR3 is CATSRLTSSYNEQFF. The CDR3 DNA sequence: TGTGCCACCAGCAGATTGACTAGCTCCTACAATGAGCAGTTCTTC.

The chain combines TRBV19 with TRBJ1-4; no definite D call. This CDR3 has 11 residues. CDR1 and CDR2 from the germline V gene are LNHDA and SQIVND (reference sequence). Between the trimmed V and J ends, which lost 5 bases and 7 bases, there was a span of 5 bases. CDR3: CASSLGEKLFF. The CDR3 DNA follows: TGTGCCAGTAGTCTCGGTGAAAAACTGTTTTTT.

V and J are TRBV7-9 and TRBJ1-1, with D perhaps matching TRBD1 (5 bases). Germline V gene sequence: CDR1 SEHNR, CDR2 FQNEAQ (reference sequence). The CDR3 runs 14 residues. Deletions cut 10 bases from V and 1 base from J, with 16 bases between. The CDR3 reads CATPDTRRNTEAFF. In nucleotides, the CDR3 is TGTGCCACCCCGGACACACGACGGAACACTGAAGCTTTCTTT.

The chain joins TRBV19 to TRBJ2-1; tentatively, D is TRBD2 (5 bases). The CDR3 sequence is 16 residues long. The V gene's germline CDR1 is LNHDA and CDR2 SQIVND (reference sequence). V lost 6 bases to trimming and J lost 8 bases, with 23 bases between them. CDR3 sequence reads: CASRRISRGYMDEQFF. Here the CDR3 DNA reads TGTGCCAGTAGGCGGATCTCCCGGGGATATATGGATGAGCAGTTCTTC.

This rearrangement joins TRBV14 to TRBJ1-2; D remains ambiguous. CDR1 SGHDN and CDR2 FVKESK come from the germline V gene. The CDR3 is made up of 14 amino acids. V lost 0 bases and J 5 bases, leaving 10 bases between the germline ends. In DNA form, the CDR3 reads TGTGCCAGCAGCCAAGATTCTATTACGTATGGCTACACCTTC. Protein product: CASSQDSITYGYTF.

Regarding this clone: The junction shows a germline mismatch at one end, possibly a read error. The gene calls are TRBV5-8 and TRBJ2-7; D unresolved. The CDR3 totals 16 residues. Germline CDR1 reads SGHTS; CDR2 reads YDEGEE. The CDR3 DNA reads TGTGCCAGCAGCTCAAAGGAGTCTTCCGCAAGGTACGCGCAGTACTTC. It translates to CASSSKESSARYAQYF.

The chain couples TRBV4-2 to TRBJ1-5, with no clear D. Germline CDR1 and CDR2: LGHNA and YNFKEQ. This CDR3 is 15 amino acids long. Trimming left V 1 base short and J 4 bases short, with 11 bases between. The CDR3 reads CASSQGARGNQPQHF. The CDR3, as DNA: TGTGCCAGCAGCCAAGGGGCCCGGGGTAATCAGCCCCAGCATTTT.

V usage is TRBV2 and J usage is TRBJ1-5; a possible D gene is TRBD1 (5 bases). Germline CDR1 reads SNHLY; CDR2 reads FYNNEI. The CDR3 has 13 amino acids. With 6 bases removed from V and 2 bases from J, the gap between germline ends came to 8 bases. CDR3 protein: CASRTQGNQPQHF. DNA for the CDR3: TGTGCCAGCAGAACACAGGGCAATCAGCCCCAGCATTTT. Complete variable domain (other parts from reference TRBV2 and TRBJ1-5): EPEVTQTPSHQVTQMGQEVILRCVPISNHLYFYWYRQILGQKVEFLVSFYNNEISEKSEIFDDQFSVERPDGSNFTLKIRSTKLEDSAMYFCASRTQGNQPQHFGDGTRLSIL.

The chain has TRBV6-5 and TRBJ1-2; D not certain. The CDR3 has 10 amino acids. The V and J ends lost 10 bases and 4 bases respectively, with 7 bases between them. In germline, CDR1 is MNHEY, CDR2 SVGAGI. The CDR3, as DNA: TGTGCCACTTACAGCTATGGCTACACCTTC. As protein: CATYSYGYTF.

This rearrangement joins TRBV18 to TRBJ2-7; 7 nucleotides agree with TRBD1. V trimming: 6 bases; J trimming: 3 bases; junction bases outside the gene matches: 5. The V gene's germline CDR1 is KGHSH and CDR2 LQKENI. There are 13 residues in the CDR3. The CDR3 sequence: CASSGQANYEQYF. DNA for the CDR3: TGTGCCAGCTCCGGACAGGCGAACTACGAGCAGTACTTC.

The V and J genes are TRBV11-2 and TRBJ2-2; 9 positions agree with TRBD1. V dropped 3 bases and J dropped 7; count of bases not matched to a gene: 15. CDR1 is SGHAT, CDR2 FQNNGV, per germline. CDR3 size: 18 residues. The CDR3 here is CASSFRDRVITYFGELFF. The CDR3 region has the DNA TGTGCCAGCAGCTTCCGGGACAGGGTCATTACTTACTTCGGGGAGCTGTTTTTT.

The chain employs TRBV28 and TRBJ2-3, with D maybe TRBD2 (5 bases). This CDR3 is 14 amino acids long. CDR1 is MDHEN and CDR2 is SYDVKM in the germline V gene. Trimming left V 7 bases short and J 0 bases short, with 11 bases between. The CDR3 nucleotides read TGTGCCAGCACTCGAGCGGTTAGCACAGATACGCAGTATTTT. Its translation is CASTRAVSTDTQYF.

The DNA for the CDR3 is TGTGCCAGCAGTCGTCCGGGAGCGGGCACCGGGGAGCTGTTTTTT. It codes for CASSRPGAGTGELFF. The chain recombines TRBV6-5 with TRBJ2-2, with D perhaps matching TRBD2 (6 bases). This CDR3 is 15 amino acids long. CDR1 and CDR2 from the germline V gene are MNHEY and SVGAGI. Trimming removed 5 bases from V and 4 bases from J, with 14 bases in between.

DNA for the CDR3: TGCGCCAGCAGTGTTCTGCGGTCTCGAATCACAGATACGCAGTATTTT. As protein: CASSVLRSRITDTQYF. This chain connects TRBV10-2 to TRBJ2-3; D uncertain. Germline lookup yields CDR1 WSHSY and CDR2 SAAADI. Trimming removed 4 bases from V and 2 bases from J, with 16 bases in between. The CDR3 contains 16 residues.

This clone was counted a single time. V and J are TRBV7-2 and TRBJ1-1, with D unclear. V gave up 5 bases and J gave up 4 bases, with 17 bases separating them. Germline-derived CDR1 and CDR2 are SGHTA and FQGNSA. This CDR3 region has 15 residues. Written as DNA, the CDR3 is TGTGCCAGCAGCCTGAACCGGGTCTTACCCACTGAAGCTTTCTTT. Amino acids: CASSLNRVLPTEAFF.

A few counts support this clone. The chain links TRBV10-3 to TRBJ1-2, with 11 positions matching TRBD1. Trimming removed 6 bases from V and 2 bases from J; junction bases left unmatched: 2. CDR1 is ENHRY and CDR2 is SYGVKD in the germline V gene. The CDR3 has 14 amino acids. CDR3 loop: CAIRGTGGNYGYTF. CDR3 in DNA: TGTGCCATCAGGGGGACAGGGGGGAACTATGGCTACACCTTC.

The chain has TRBV5-6 and TRBJ1-6; TRBD1 aligns across 9 bases. Per the germline V gene, CDR1 is SGHDT and CDR2 is YYEEEE. The CDR3 is 15 amino acids. Trimming removed 0 bases from V and 11 bases from J; junction bases left unmatched: 6. The chain's CDR3 is CASSLGTGVSAPLHF. CDR3 DNA sequence: TGTGCCAGCAGCTTGGGGACAGGGGTTTCAGCACCCCTCCACTTT.

This clone has only one observation. The gene calls are TRBV6-5 and TRBJ1-3; D is perhaps TRBD1 (5 bases). CDR1 and CDR2 from the germline V gene are MNHEY and SVGAGI. The CDR3 is 15 amino acids. Trimming removed 5 bases from V and 8 bases from J, with 19 bases in between. The CDR3 reads CASSRQSRGEHTIYF. Here the CDR3 DNA reads TGTGCCAGCAGTCGACAGTCGCGTGGCGAACACACCATATATTTT.

The chain combines TRBV28 with TRBJ2-2; maybe TRBD1 (5 bases). The CDR3 totals 14 residues. Deletions cut 8 bases from V and 6 bases from J, with 16 bases between. In germline, CDR1 is MDHEN, CDR2 SYDVKM. CDR3 region: CASGEGAIPGELFF. In DNA, the CDR3 is TGTGCCAGCGGAGAAGGGGCGATCCCCGGGGAGCTGTTTTTT.

The gene calls are TRBV30 and TRBJ1-5, with D perhaps TRBD1 (5 bases). This CDR3 contains 14 residues. V was pared by 1 base and J by 0 bases, with 7 bases between. CDR1 is GTSNPN, CDR2 SVGIG, per germline (reference sequence). In nucleotides, the CDR3 is TGTGCCTGGAGTGGGACATATAGCAATCAGCCCCAGCATTTT. Its translation: CAWSGTYSNQPQHF. The complete variable domain, with remaining parts taken from reference TRBV30 and TRBJ1-5, reads SQTIHQWPATLVQPVGSPLSLECTVEGTSNPNLYWYRQAAGRGLQLLFYSVGIGQISSEVPQNLSASRPQDRQFILSSKKLLLSDSGFYLCAWSGTYSNQPQHFGDGTRLSIL.

The J gene is TRBJ2-7, the V gene TRBV7-9; 7 bases are shared with TRBD1. Trimming took 4 bases from V and 4 from J; bases not matched to a gene: 10. Germline-derived CDR1 and CDR2 are SEHNR and FQNEAQ (reference sequence). This CDR3 contains 15 residues. The CDR3 coding sequence is TGTGCCAGCAGCTCCGAGCCACAGGGGACGTACGAGCAGTACTTC. Its translation: CASSSEPQGTYEQYF.

The chain carries TRBV5-1 and TRBJ2-1; 8 bases match TRBD2. CDR1 is SGHRS, CDR2 YFSETQ, per germline. The CDR3 covers 14 residues. V shed 3 bases and J 9 bases; nucleotides not matched to a gene: 8. As DNA, the CDR3 is TGCGCCAGCAGCTCAGCGGGGGCGTACGTTGAGCAGTTCTTC. Protein product: CASSSAGAYVEQFF.

The chain combines TRBV7-9 with TRBJ2-1; 9 bases line up with TRBD2. J gave up 4 bases and V 3 bases, and 4 bases lay outside the gene matches. The CDR3 covers 15 residues. Per the germline V gene, CDR1 is SEHNR and CDR2 is FQNEAQ (reference sequence). CDR3 in DNA: TGTGCCAGCAGCTTTAGCGGGAGTGGGTACAATGAGCAGTTCTTC. Protein product: CASSFSGSGYNEQFF.

The rearrangement uses TRBV6-5 and TRBJ2-3; the D gene is possibly TRBD1 (6 bases). The germline V and J ends were trimmed by 7 bases and 4 bases, with 18 bases remaining between them. The CDR3 length is 15 residues. CDR1 MNHEY and CDR2 SVGAGI come from the germline V gene. The CDR3 DNA reads as TGTGCCAGCAACGCGGCAGGGGCTCTTTCAGATACGCAGTATTTT. Translation: CASNAAGALSDTQYF.